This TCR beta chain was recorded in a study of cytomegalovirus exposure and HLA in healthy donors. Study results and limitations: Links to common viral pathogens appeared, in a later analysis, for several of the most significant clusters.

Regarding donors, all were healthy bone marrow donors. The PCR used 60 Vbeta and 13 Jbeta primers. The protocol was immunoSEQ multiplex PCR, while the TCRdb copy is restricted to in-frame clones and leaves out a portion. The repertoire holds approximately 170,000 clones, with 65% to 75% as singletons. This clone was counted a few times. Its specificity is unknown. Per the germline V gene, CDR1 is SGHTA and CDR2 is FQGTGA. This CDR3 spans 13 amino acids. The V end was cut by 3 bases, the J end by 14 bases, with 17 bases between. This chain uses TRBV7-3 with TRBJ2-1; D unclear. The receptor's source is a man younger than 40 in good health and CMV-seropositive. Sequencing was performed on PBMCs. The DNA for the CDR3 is TGTGCCAGCAGCTTTCAACTAAAAGGATTAAAGTTCTTC. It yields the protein CASSFQLKGLKFF. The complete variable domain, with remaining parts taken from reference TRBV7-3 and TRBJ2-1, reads GAGVSQTPSNKVTEKGKYVELRCDPISGHTALYWYRQSLGQGPEFLIYFQGTGAADDSGLPNDRFFAVRPEGSVSTLKIQRTERGDSAVYLCASSFQLKGLKFFGPGTRLTVL.